Presented here are 20 T cell receptor beta chains from one specimen sequenced in a study of CD8 T cells in ankylosing spondylitis. Each CDR3 protein gets one entry after TCRdb re-called the 5' RACE reads with MiXCR. The sample shows approximately 290,000 distinct CDR3 sequences, around 20% of them seen only once. Sequencing was done on a sample of blood, either unsorted or a sorted T cell fraction (not recorded which). All receptors derive from a female donor with ankylosing spondylitis or in good health (not recorded which).

The chain is built from TRBV6-5 and TRBJ1-2; TRBD1 might be the D (5 bases). The CDR3 loop spans 14 amino acids. V lost 2 bases, J lost 5 bases, and 12 bases lay in between. Germline V gene sequence: CDR1 MNHEY, CDR2 SVGAGI. The CDR3 region has the DNA TGTGCCAGCAGTTACGGCGGGGGGGTTTATGGCTACACCTTC. Protein product: CASSYGGGVYGYTF.

The chain has TRBV6-5 and TRBJ1-1; a weak D match, TRBD1 (6 bases). V lost 2 bases and J 4 bases, leaving 14 bases between the germline ends. The CDR3 is made up of 15 amino acids. The germline V gene encodes CDR1 MNHEY and CDR2 SVGAGI. The CDR3 spells CASSYERGARTEAFF. The DNA for the CDR3 is TGTGCCAGCAGTTACGAGCGGGGGGCGCGCACTGAAGCTTTCTTT.

There are a few counts of this clonotype. V is TRBV15 and J is TRBJ2-7; D possibly corresponds to TRBD2 (6 bases). The length of the CDR3 is 13 residues. V gave up 3 bases and J gave up 1 base, with 7 bases separating them. Germline loops: CDR1 LNHNV, CDR2 YYDKDF (reference sequence). The CDR3 bases are TGTGCCACCAGCAGGGGACTTTCCTACGAGCAGTACTTC. Its translation: CATSRGLSYEQYF.

V usage is TRBV6-2 or TRBV6-3 and J usage is TRBJ2-3; no reliable D call. Trimming cost V 6 bases and J 2 bases, with 21 bases left between them. This CDR3 has 17 residues. The V gene's germline CDR1 is MNHEY and CDR2 SVGEGT. In DNA form, the CDR3 reads TGTGCCAGCAGACAAGCCCGCGCGCTCCGGGCCACAGATACGCAGTATTTT. Residues: CASRQARALRATDTQYF.

This clonotype has just a few counts. The gene calls are TRBV10-2 and TRBJ2-1, with TRBD2 identical over 15 bases. J was trimmed by 7 bases and V by 3 bases; bases with no gene match: 7. This CDR3 is 17 amino acids long. Germline CDR1 reads WSHSY; CDR2 reads SAAADI. CDR3 in DNA: TGCGCCAGCAGTGAATCCGGGACTAGCGGGAGGTATAATGAGCAGTTCTTC. This codes for CASSESGTSGRYNEQFF.

This clonotype was detected a few times. The CDR3 nucleotides read TGTGCCAGCAGTTTAGCAGGGCCGGCTCAGCCCCAGCATTTT. Its translation is CASSLAGPAQPQHF. V is TRBV12-3 or TRBV12-4 and J is TRBJ1-5; D not resolved. V lost 0 bases, J lost 6 bases, and 9 bases lay in between. This CDR3 has 14 residues.

This clonotype was found a few times. The rearrangement uses TRBV25-1 and TRBJ2-7, with TRBD1 identical over 10 bases. Losses at the gene ends were 4 bases for V and 5 bases for J; bases not matched to a gene: 8. The CDR3 consists of 15 residues. In germline, CDR1 is MGHDK, CDR2 SYGVNS. In DNA, the CDR3 is TGTGCCAGCAGTGGGCGACAGGGGGCTAAGGACGAGCAGTACTTC. Protein sequence: CASSGRQGAKDEQYF.

In nucleotides, the CDR3 is TGTGCCAGCAGCCAAGATGACCGGTCAGGCACTGAAGCTTTCTTT. Protein product: CASSQDDRSGTEAFF. The chain employs TRBV4-2 and TRBJ1-1; D remains unclear. CDR1 and CDR2 from the germline V gene are LGHNA and YNFKEQ. Trimming shortened V by 0 bases and J by 4 bases, and 12 bases separated the two germline ends. The CDR3 totals 15 residues.

This sequence joins TRBV6-5 and TRBJ2-3, with TRBD2 matching 9 bases. Germline lookup yields CDR1 MNHEY and CDR2 SVGAGI. The CDR3 covers 15 residues. Trimming removed 0 bases from V and 4 bases from J; junction bases left unmatched: 2. CDR3 loop: CASSYSGGRADTQYF. The CDR3 DNA reads TGTGCCAGCAGTTACTCGGGCGGGAGGGCAGATACGCAGTATTTT.

The chain joins TRBV6-5 to TRBJ2-6; D might be TRBD2 (7 bases). V was trimmed by 0 bases and J by 3 bases, leaving 12 bases between them. This CDR3 has 17 residues. CDR1 and CDR2 (germline): MNHEY, SVGAGI. CDR3 protein: CASSYSTGGLGANVLTF. In nucleotides, the CDR3 is TGTGCCAGCAGTTACTCGACCGGGGGGCTTGGGGCCAACGTCCTGACTTTC.

This clonotype showed up just a few times. The chain uses TRBV25-1 and TRBJ1-2, with D hard to call. Germline V lookup: CDR1 MGHDK, CDR2 SYGVNS. The CDR3 consists of 12 residues. The V and J ends lost 1 base and 6 bases respectively, with 6 bases between them. The CDR3 here is CASSESVNGYTF. The CDR3 DNA sequence: TGTGCCAGCAGTGAATCAGTGAATGGCTACACCTTC.

The CDR3 protein is CASSDSTFYGYTF. The CDR3 region has the DNA TGTGCCAGCAGTGACAGCACGTTCTATGGCTACACCTTC. V usage is TRBV2 and J usage is TRBJ1-2; no definite D call. This CDR3 region has 13 residues. V was cut by 3 bases and J by 4 bases, with 9 bases left in between. Germline lookup yields CDR1 SNHLY and CDR2 FYNNEI.

The chain carries TRBV4-3 and TRBJ2-5; TRBD2 matches at 7 bases. The germline CDR1 and CDR2 sequences are LGHNA and YSLEER. Unmatched junction bases numbered 8, after V lost 3 bases and J lost 4 bases. The CDR3 has 15 amino acids. The CDR3 DNA follows: TGCGCCAGCAGCCATCCCCGGACGGGAGGAGAGACCCAGTACTTC. Its translation: CASSHPRTGGETQYF.

The chain is built from TRBV20-1 and TRBJ2-3; D is perhaps TRBD1 (5 bases). Germline lookup yields CDR1 DFQATT and CDR2 SNEGSKA (reference sequence). This CDR3 comprises 13 residues. The V gene lost 7 bases and the J gene lost 0 bases, with 11 bases spanning the gap. The CDR3 loop is CSGARASTDTQYF. The CDR3, as DNA: TGCAGTGGGGCCAGGGCTAGCACAGATACGCAGTATTTT.

In its sample, this clonotype was seen a few times. The rearrangement joins TRBV12-3 or TRBV12-4 to TRBJ2-1; TRBD2 matches at 8 bases. CDR3 length: 14 residues. The V segment lost 1 base and the J segment 12 bases; nucleotides outside the gene matches: 8. Here the CDR3 DNA reads TGTGCCAGCAGTTTAGAGGCGGGAGGCAGACCGCAGTTCTTC. Translation: CASSLEAGGRPQFF.

CDR3 loop: CASSQEATGELFF. CDR3 nucleotide sequence: TGCGCCAGCAGCCAAGAGGCGACCGGGGAGCTGTTTTTT. The V gene is TRBV4-3, the J gene TRBJ2-2; D gene ambiguous. Trimming took off 0 bases at V and 5 bases at J, with 4 bases between the two ends. CDR3 size: 13 residues. Per the germline V gene, CDR1 is LGHNA and CDR2 is YSLEER.

In its sample, this clonotype was seen a few times. The rearrangement joins TRBV6-1 to TRBJ2-2; possible D gene TRBD2, 6 bases. CDR1 and CDR2 from the germline V gene are MNHNS and SASEGT. V gave up 6 bases and J gave up 5 bases, with 16 bases separating them. The CDR3 runs 15 residues. The CDR3 region is CASRRDSAGTGELFF. Written as DNA, the CDR3 is TGTGCCAGCAGGAGGGACTCCGCGGGAACCGGGGAGCTGTTTTTT.

There are a few counts of this clonotype. The chain joins TRBV10-3 to TRBJ2-5; D gene uncertain. The CDR3 sequence is 11 residues long. CDR1 and CDR2 from the germline V gene are ENHRY and SYGVKD. Trimming removed 3 bases from V and 5 bases from J, with 4 bases in between. CDR3 amino acids: CAISDLETQYF. The CDR3 nucleotides read TGTGCCATCAGTGATCTGGAGACCCAGTACTTC.

The J gene is TRBJ1-4, the V gene TRBV20-1; D unclear. The length of the CDR3 is 14 residues. Germline V gene data show CDR1 as DFQATT and CDR2 as SNEGSKA (reference sequence). The V gene lost 0 bases and the J gene lost 4 bases, with 9 bases spanning the gap. The CDR3 protein is CSARDLRFNEKLFF. CDR3 sequence (DNA): TGCAGTGCTAGAGATCTTCGTTTTAATGAAAAACTGTTTTTT.

The gene calls are TRBV6-1 and TRBJ1-5; D call uncertain. The CDR3 has 14 residues. Trimming stripped 2 bases from V and 5 bases from J, with 10 bases between. Germline CDR1 MNHNS, CDR2 SASEGT. The CDR3 is CASSELKAYQPQHF. The DNA of the CDR3 is TGTGCCAGCAGTGAATTAAAGGCCTATCAGCCCCAGCATTTT.